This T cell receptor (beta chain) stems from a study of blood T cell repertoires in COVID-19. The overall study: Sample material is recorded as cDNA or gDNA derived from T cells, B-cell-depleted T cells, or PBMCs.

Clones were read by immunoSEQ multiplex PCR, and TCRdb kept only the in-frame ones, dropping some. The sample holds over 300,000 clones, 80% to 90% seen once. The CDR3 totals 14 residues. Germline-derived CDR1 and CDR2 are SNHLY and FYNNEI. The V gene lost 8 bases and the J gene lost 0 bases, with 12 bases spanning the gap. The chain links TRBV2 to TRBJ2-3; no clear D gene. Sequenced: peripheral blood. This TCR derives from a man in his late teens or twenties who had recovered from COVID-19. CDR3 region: CASELGGSTDTQYF. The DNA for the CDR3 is TGTGCCAGCGAACTTGGCGGTAGCACAGATACGCAGTATTTT. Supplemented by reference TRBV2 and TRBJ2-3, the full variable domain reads EPEVTQTPSHQVTQMGQEVILRCVPISNHLYFYWYRQILGQKVEFLVSFYNNEISEKSEIFDDQFSVERPDGSNFTLKIRSTKLEDSAMYFCASELGGSTDTQYFGPGTRLTVL.